Listed below are T cell receptor beta chains from one sample, sequenced in a study of T cells after yellow fever vaccination. TCRdb re-analysed the 5' RACE reads in MiXCR, keeping a single row per CDR3 protein. Among 110,000 to 150,000 distinct CDR3 sequences listed, 5% to 7.5% were seen once. Here the sequenced sample was CD4+ T cells sorted from PBMCs, taken 10 days after the yellow fever booster vaccination. The receptors were gathered from a man aged 30 to 39 who received the YFV17D yellow fever vaccine. Both conserved end residues are part of each CDR3. D genes are given only for firm matches. Clone size is shown for a subset of rows, as once, few, many or a class of expanded clone.

j_gene,v_gene,d_gene,abundance,CDR3aa,CDR3nt
TRBJ2-2,TRBV5-1,TRBD2,many,CASSLLGLVTGELFF,TGCGCCAGCAGCTTGTTAGGACTAGTGACCGGGGAGCTGTTTTTT
TRBJ2-3,TRBV6-1,TRBD2,many,CASRLAGGRFTDTQYF,TGTGCCAGCAGACTAGCGGGAGGGAGGTTCACAGATACGCAGTATTTT
TRBJ2-7,TRBV5-1,NA,many,CASSLGLGTGQYF,TGCGCCAGCAGCTTGGGCCTGGGAACGGGGCAGTACTTC
TRBJ2-7,TRBV7-2,TRBD1,many,CASSETGQGGAYEQYF,TGTGCCAGCAGCGAGACTGGACAGGGGGGAGCCTACGAGCAGTACTTC
TRBJ2-1,TRBV11-3,NA,many,CASSFQGTYNEQFF,TGTGCCAGCAGCTTCCAGGGTACCTACAATGAGCAGTTCTTC
TRBJ2-1,TRBV20-1,TRBD2,NA,CSATSGSPNEQFF,TGCAGTGCTACTAGCGGGAGCCCCAATGAGCAGTTCTTC
TRBJ2-1,TRBV18,NA,few,CASSPGTQNEQFF,TGTGCCAGCTCACCAGGGACCCAAAATGAGCAGTTCTTC
TRBJ1-6,TRBV7-2,NA,few,CASSRDAFGPLHF,TGTGCCAGCAGCCGGGACGCCTTTGGGCCCCTCCACTTT
TRBJ2-1,TRBV7-6,TRBD1,many,CASQTGGPYNEQFF,TGTGCCAGCCAGACAGGGGGCCCCTACAATGAGCAGTTCTTC
TRBJ2-1,TRBV7-2,NA,many,CASSFGTGYNEQFF,TGTGCCAGCAGCTTTGGGACGGGATACAATGAGCAGTTCTTC
TRBJ1-1,TRBV2,NA,many,CASRGHIGRVAFF,TGTGCCAGCAGGGGACATATTGGCAGGGTAGCTTTCTTT
TRBJ2-3,TRBV19,TRBD2,NA,CATSISGRKTDTQYF,TGTGCCACCTCCATAAGCGGGAGGAAAACAGATACGCAGTATTTT
TRBJ2-4,TRBV6-4,NA,NA,CASSDWPAKLIAKNIQYF,TGTGCCAGCAGTGACTGGCCAGCGAAACTTATAGCCAAAAACATTCAGTACTTC
TRBJ2-5,TRBV19,TRBD2,few,CASSIRTSRGETQYF,TGTGCCAGTAGTATCCGGACTAGCCGCGGAGAGACCCAGTACTTC
TRBJ2-1,TRBV3-1,TRBD2,many,CASSQGRNPSGRTSTYNEQFF,TGTGCCAGCAGCCAAGGGCGAAATCCTAGCGGGAGGACCTCCACCTACAATGAGCAGTTCTTC
TRBJ2-7,TRBV7-6,TRBD2,many,CASSLAPLAGASGEQYF,TGTGCCAGCAGCTTAGCCCCCTTAGCGGGAGCTTCAGGGGAGCAGTACTTC
TRBJ1-6,TRBV6-5,NA,many,CASSLDSGTQSPLHF,TGTGCCAGCAGCCTTGATTCCGGGACACAGTCACCCCTCCACTTT
TRBJ2-7,TRBV21-1,NA,many,CASSKGEQFYEQYF,TGTGCCAGCAGCAAAGGGGAACAGTTCTACGAGCAGTACTTC
TRBJ2-7,TRBV7-2,NA,NA,CASSFYSLVYEQYF,TGTGCCAGCAGCTTTTACTCCCTAGTTTACGAGCAGTACTTC
TRBJ2-7,TRBV5-1,NA,many,CASSLGTGDEQYF,TGCGCCAGCAGCCTAGGGACCGGTGACGAGCAGTACTTC
TRBJ2-7,TRBV5-1,NA,many,CASSLEQINYEQYF,TGCGCCAGCAGCTTGGAACAGATTAACTACGAGCAGTACTTC
TRBJ2-1,TRBV12-3/TRBV12-4,TRBD2,many,CASSPRIAGNNEQFF,TGTGCCAGCAGTCCTCGGATAGCGGGAAACAATGAGCAGTTCTTC
TRBJ2-3,TRBV7-9,NA,many,CASSSLGGGITDTQYF,TGTGCCAGCAGCTCCCTAGGAGGAGGGATCACAGATACGCAGTATTTT
TRBJ2-7,TRBV19,TRBD2,NA,CASSGFGTSGSYEQYF,TGTGCCAGTAGTGGTTTCGGGACTAGCGGGAGCTACGAGCAGTACTTC
TRBJ1-1,TRBV20-1,TRBD1,NA,CSARTGGRNTEAFF,TGCAGTGCCAGGACAGGGGGCAGGAACACTGAAGCTTTCTTT
TRBJ2-1,TRBV18,NA,few,CASSPSSGSYNEQFF,TGTGCCAGCTCACCGTCCTCCGGGTCCTACAATGAGCAGTTCTTC
TRBJ2-2,TRBV28,NA,many,CASSFAAGELFF,TGTGCCAGCAGTTTCGCAGCCGGGGAGCTGTTTTTT
TRBJ2-2,TRBV5-1,NA,many,CASSPNANTGELFF,TGCGCCAGCAGCCCGAACGCGAACACCGGGGAGCTGTTTTTT